Sequencing of this TCR beta chain was carried out in a study of CD8 T cells in ankylosing spondylitis. CDR1 SGHTA and CDR2 FQGNSA come from the germline V gene. The CDR3 spans 13 residues. V dropped 1 base and J dropped 8 bases, with 8 bases sitting between them. A few counts support this clonotype. The antigen is undetermined. With molecular barcodes, quantitative 5'-RACE was used to make the TCR beta libraries. TCRdb independently ran MiXCR on the 5' RACE reads; one entry per CDR3 protein. Of tens of thousands of distinct CDR3 sequences listed, more than 25% were seen once; the top ten hold over 50%. Study-wide results and limits: Researchers reportedly found disease-linked clones significantly enriched in matched ankylosing spondylitis synovial fluid. Some of the motif variants had earlier been found in reactive arthritis patients' fluid and blood.

This receptor was identified in a male donor with ankylosing spondylitis or in good health (not recorded which). Sequenced material: blood, either unsorted or a sorted T cell fraction (not recorded which). The V call is TRBV7-2, the J call TRBJ1-4; no firm D call. CDR3 residues: CASSLDPGEKLFF. The CDR3 region has the DNA TGTGCCAGCAGCTTAGATCCGGGCGAAAAACTGTTTTTT.